Listed below are T cell receptor beta chains from one sample, sequenced in a study of cytomegalovirus exposure and HLA in healthy donors. The table came from immunoSEQ multiplex PCR; TCRdb's copy has only in-frame clones and leaves some out. This table holds about 110,000 clones, just under 70% found once. Sequencing input: PBMCs. The receptors derive from a man aged 25-45 years in good health and CMV-seropositive. CDR3s include the opening cysteine and the closing phenylalanine or tryptophan. The order of the fields is CDR3 protein, CDR3 DNA, J gene, V gene, D gene, clone size. D genes are given only for firm matches. Clone size is given for some rows only: seen once, a few or many times, or a class if the clone is expanded.

CASSQDGRGAGNTIYF	TGCGCCAGCAGCCAAGATGGGCGGGGAGCTGGAAACACCATATATTTT	TRBJ1-3	TRBV4-3	NA	few
CASIRVLASGETQYF	TGTGCCAGCATCCGGGTGCTAGCGTCTGGGGAGACCCAGTACTTC	TRBJ2-5	TRBV6-1	NA	once
CARETGIEAFF	TGTGCCAGGGAGACAGGGATTGAAGCTTTCTTT	TRBJ1-1	TRBV2	TRBD1	few
CASSVEGGDVTDTQYF	TGTGCCAGCAGCGTAGAAGGCGGGGACGTCACAGATACGCAGTATTTT	TRBJ2-3	TRBV9	NA	few
CSVLTGTATWGSYGYTF	TGCAGCGTTTTAACCGGGACAGCTACGTGGGGGTCCTATGGCTACACCTTC	TRBJ1-2	TRBV29-1	TRBD1	NA
CASSIRADSNQPQHF	TGTGCCAGTAGTATTAGAGCTGATAGCAATCAGCCCCAGCATTTT	TRBJ1-5	TRBV19	NA	NA
CASSVQGARTYGYTF	TGTGCCAGCAGTGTCCAGGGGGCGAGGACCTATGGCTACACCTTC	TRBJ1-2	TRBV27	TRBD1	once
CASSPQRENEKLFF	TGTGCCAGCTCACCACAGCGGGAAAATGAAAAACTGTTTTTT	TRBJ1-4	TRBV18	NA	NA
CASRTGSMNSPLHF	TGTGCCAGTAGGACAGGGTCGATGAATTCACCCCTCCACTTT	TRBJ1-6	TRBV19	TRBD1	NA
CASSQDPTGSVHEQYF	TGCGCCAGCAGCCAAGATCCTACAGGGTCAGTCCACGAGCAGTACTTC	TRBJ2-7	TRBV4-1	NA	NA
CASSLTSGSLNEQFF	TGTGCCAGCAGCCTGACTAGCGGGAGTTTAAATGAGCAGTTCTTC	TRBJ2-1	TRBV11-3	TRBD2	few
CASSFNPVYEQYF	TGTGCCAGCAGTTTCAACCCGGTGTACGAGCAGTACTTC	TRBJ2-7	TRBV27	NA	NA
CASSQLAGETQYF	TGCGCCAGCAGCCAATTAGCGGGAGAGACCCAGTACTTC	TRBJ2-5	TRBV4-1	TRBD2	NA
CASTLPLAGGVGEQFF	TGTGCCAGCACCCTACCACTAGCGGGAGGGGTTGGTGAGCAGTTCTTC	TRBJ2-1	TRBV5-6	TRBD2	NA
CASSRTGNQPQHF	TGTGCCAGCAGCAGAACAGGGAATCAGCCCCAGCATTTT	TRBJ1-5	TRBV6-5	NA	NA
CASSLSPKGQGYEQYF	TGTGCCAGCAGCTTATCTCCGAAGGGACAGGGGTACGAGCAGTACTTC	TRBJ2-7	TRBV7-9	TRBD1	NA
CASSYSTSGVSDTQYF	TGTGCCAGCAGTTACTCGACTAGCGGGGTATCGGATACGCAGTATTTT	TRBJ2-3	TRBV6-5	TRBD2	NA
CASTSGAGGGNTIYF	TGTGCCAGCACCTCCGGCGCAGGGGGGGGAAACACCATATATTTT	TRBJ1-3	TRBV2	TRBD1	NA
CASSLGTGRSNQPQHF	TGTGCCAGCAGCTTGGGGACAGGAAGGAGCAATCAGCCCCAGCATTTT	TRBJ1-5	TRBV5-8	TRBD1	NA
CASSIGNTIYF	TGTGCCAGCAGTATTGGAAACACCATATATTTT	TRBJ1-3	TRBV5-6	NA	NA
CASSVGPSGRGEPFF	TGTGCCAGCAGCGTCGGCCCTAGCGGGAGAGGGGAGCCGTTCTTC	TRBJ2-1	TRBV9	TRBD2	NA
CASSHGLAGAVNEQFF	TGTGCCAGCAGCCACGGACTAGCGGGGGCCGTCAATGAGCAGTTCTTC	TRBJ2-1	TRBV7-9	TRBD2	NA
CASSESQAGFLQETQYF	TGTGCCAGCAGTGAAAGTCAGGCAGGGTTCCTCCAAGAGACCCAGTACTTC	TRBJ2-5	TRBV2	NA	once
CASSLETDYGYTF	TGTGCCAGCAGCTTAGAGACAGACTATGGCTACACCTTC	TRBJ1-2	TRBV11-2	NA	once
CASSPNGDRTYGYTF	TGTGCCAGCAGCCCTAATGGGGACAGGACCTATGGCTACACCTTC	TRBJ1-2	TRBV7-3	TRBD1	NA
CAWRTSYEQYF	TGTGCCTGGAGGACTTCCTACGAGCAGTACTTC	TRBJ2-7	TRBV30	NA	few
CASSLPTDMNTEAFF	TGTGCCAGCAGTCTCCCGACAGACATGAACACTGAAGCTTTCTTT	TRBJ1-1	TRBV6-6	NA	few
CASGQGASYEQYF	TGTGCCAGCGGACAGGGGGCATCCTACGAGCAGTACTTC	TRBJ2-7	TRBV6-5	TRBD1	NA
CASSPRDRASPLHF	TGTGCCAGCTCACCCCGGGACAGGGCCTCACCCCTCCACTTT	TRBJ1-6	TRBV18	TRBD1	NA
CASSISISSIDEQFF	TGTGCCAGTAGTATCTCCATCTCTAGTATCGATGAGCAGTTCTTC	TRBJ2-1	TRBV19	NA	NA
CASSLRLAQETQYF	TGTGCCAGCAGCTTGCGGCTAGCTCAGGAGACCCAGTACTTC	TRBJ2-5	TRBV5-8	NA	NA
CARGRQGPVNTEAFF	TGTGCCAGGGGCCGACAGGGACCTGTGAACACTGAAGCTTTCTTT	TRBJ1-1	TRBV27	TRBD1	NA
CASSRGGGRGNEQFF	TGTGCCAGCAGTCGGGGCGGAGGGAGGGGCAATGAGCAGTTCTTC	TRBJ2-1	TRBV11-3	TRBD2	NA
CASSLGGLTYEQYF	TGTGCCAGCAGCCTCGGGGGGCTTACCTACGAGCAGTACTTC	TRBJ2-7	TRBV7-2	NA	NA
CASSSRASTDTQYF	TGTGCCAGCAGCTCGAGGGCTAGCACAGATACGCAGTATTTT	TRBJ2-3	TRBV7-3	NA	NA
CASGGVDGGNYGYTF	TGTGCCAGCGGAGGGGTTGACGGGGGGAACTATGGCTACACCTTC	TRBJ1-2	TRBV6-5	NA	few
CASGTGTGPHEQYF	TGTGCCAGCGGAACCGGGACAGGGCCCCACGAGCAGTACTTC	TRBJ2-7	TRBV7-9	TRBD1	NA
CSVSQGLGTDTQYF	TGCAGCGTATCTCAGGGGCTGGGTACAGATACGCAGTATTTT	TRBJ2-3	TRBV29-1	NA	NA
CASSSSPPLNRGHYGYTF	TGTGCCAGCAGTTCCTCACCTCCACTCAACAGGGGACACTATGGCTACACCTTC	TRBJ1-2	TRBV28	TRBD1	NA
CASSPGGGGDGELFF	TGTGCCAGCAGCCCCGGAGGAGGGGGCGACGGGGAGCTGTTTTTT	TRBJ2-2	TRBV11-3	NA	NA
CASSKAPGLRAKNIQYF	TGTGCCAGCAGCAAAGCGCCAGGGTTGAGAGCCAAAAACATTCAGTACTTC	TRBJ2-4	TRBV21-1	NA	NA
CASSLARGRGGYTGELFF	TGTGCCAGCAGCTTAGCGCGGGGAAGGGGAGGATACACCGGGGAGCTGTTTTTT	TRBJ2-2	TRBV7-9	NA	NA
CASSSRTSGGYNEQFF	TGTGCCAGCAGCTCAAGGACTAGCGGGGGTTACAATGAGCAGTTCTTC	TRBJ2-1	TRBV5-4	TRBD2	NA
CASSVAVSFYRVGGVNSPLHF	TGTGCCAGCAGCGTAGCCGTAAGCTTTTACAGGGTAGGGGGAGTGAACTCACCCCTCCACTTT	TRBJ1-6	TRBV9	NA	NA
CASSRGGMETQYF	TGTGCCAGCAGCCGCGGGGGGATGGAGACCCAGTACTTC	TRBJ2-5	TRBV7-3	TRBD2	NA
CASRRPGGTSGNTIYF	TGTGCCAGCCGCCGCCCAGGGGGGACCTCTGGAAACACCATATATTTT	TRBJ1-3	TRBV11-3	TRBD1	NA
CASSIGSGTVETQYF	TGTGCCAGTAGTATAGGATCCGGGACAGTAGAGACCCAGTACTTC	TRBJ2-5	TRBV19	TRBD1	NA